The 26 T cell receptor beta chains listed next were all sequenced from one sample in a study of T-cell memory formation after mild COVID-19. TCRdb used MiXCR to reprocess the 5' RACE reads, holding one entry per CDR3 protein. The sample lists 350,000 to 450,000 distinct CDR3 sequences, 15% to 25% seen once, with about 8.8% in the top ten. Material: PBMCs or a T cell subset sorted from them (not recorded which). These receptors came from an adult woman who had mild COVID-19 (a few samples of this study predate the infection). Cell type and time point are not known.

This clonotype was seen a few times. The junction shows a germline mismatch at one end, possibly a read error. The V call is TRBV7-7, the J call TRBJ2-5; 7 bases match TRBD2. This CDR3 is built from 18 residues. CDR1 SSHAT and CDR2 FNYEAQ come from the germline V gene (reference sequence). CDR3 region: CASSAGTPLLGREETQYF. CDR3 in DNA: TGTGCTAGCAGCGCCGGGACCCCACTTCTAGGGAGGGAAGAGACCCAGTACTTC.

The sample holds a few counts of this clonotype. The chain has TRBV6-6 and TRBJ1-1; TRBD1 is a possible D gene (6 bases). Germline assignment: CDR1 MNHNY and CDR2 SVGAGI (reference sequence). This CDR3 comprises 14 residues. Trimming pared 7 bases from V and 1 base from J, leaving 13 bases between. The CDR3 nucleotides are TGTGCCAGCAACCGGGGGCCGCGGAACACTGAAGCTTTCTTT. Amino acid sequence: CASNRGPRNTEAFF.

This clonotype has just a few counts. This chain connects TRBV7-8 to TRBJ2-5; 7 nucleotides match TRBD2. Trimming took 1 base from V and 2 from J; bases not matched to a gene: 4. The CDR3 runs 15 residues. Germline V gene sequence: CDR1 SGHVS, CDR2 FQNEAQ. CDR3 coding DNA: TGTGCCAGCAGCTTAGGGGCGGGGGATCAAGAGACCCAGTACTTC. Protein product: CASSLGAGDQETQYF.

Notes on this clonotype: A much bigger clone sits one base away, suggesting this may be a read error. V is TRBV7-9 and J is TRBJ1-5; D not resolved. This CDR3 spans 12 amino acids. Trimming removed 3 bases from V and 4 bases from J, with 4 bases in between. Germline loops: CDR1 SEHNR, CDR2 FQNEAQ (reference sequence). CDR3 DNA: TGTGCCAGCAGCTTCAGAAATCAGCCCCAGCATTTT. Its protein is CASSFRNQPQHF.

Only a few counts were recorded for this clonotype. The chain has TRBV6-5 and TRBJ2-3; 9 bases are a match to TRBD1. Trimming cost V 0 bases and J 5 bases; bases outside gene matches: 3. The V gene's germline CDR1 is MNHEY and CDR2 SVGAGI. CDR3 length equals 15 residues. As DNA, the CDR3 is TGTGCCAGCAGTTACTCGGGACAGGGCCTAGATACGCAGTATTTT. It yields the protein CASSYSGQGLDTQYF.

The V call is TRBV7-2, the J call TRBJ1-3; D unresolved. The germline CDR1 and CDR2 sequences are SGHTA and FQGNSA. Trimming removed 1 base from V and 0 bases from J, with 1 base in between. There are 13 residues in the CDR3. CDR3 DNA sequence: TGTGCCAGCAGCTTAGTCTCTGGAAACACCATATATTTT. It translates to CASSLVSGNTIYF.

The CDR3 reads CASSLTGTSGALDEQFF. The CDR3 DNA follows: TGTGCCAGCAGTTTAACCGGGACTAGCGGGGCATTGGATGAGCAGTTCTTC. The chain couples TRBV6-6 to TRBJ2-1, with 13 bases matching TRBD2. The CDR3 covers 17 residues. Germline V CDR1 and CDR2: MNHNY, SVGAGI (reference sequence). V was clipped by 4 bases and J by 8 bases; unmatched bases: 11.

The CDR3: CASSLENQNTEAFF. CDR3 DNA: TGTGCCAGCAGCTTAGAGAATCAGAACACTGAAGCTTTCTTT. This chain joins TRBV7-9 and TRBJ1-1; D is uncertain. This CDR3 is built from 14 residues. V lost 1 base and J lost 1, with 7 bases in between. The germline gives CDR1 SEHNR, CDR2 FQNEAQ (reference sequence). The full variable domain, rest sourced from reference TRBV7-9 and TRBJ1-1, is DTGVSQNPRHKITKRGQNVTFRCDPISEHNRLYWYRQTLGQGPEFLTYFQNEAQLEKSRLLSDRFSAERPKGSFSTLEIQRTEQGDSAMYLCASSLENQNTEAFFGQGTRLTVV.

This chain joins TRBV6-5 and TRBJ2-7; D is uncertain. The V gene lost 9 bases and the J gene lost 2 bases, with 14 bases spanning the gap. This CDR3 contains 13 residues. Per the germline V gene, CDR1 is MNHEY and CDR2 is SVGAGI. DNA for the CDR3: TGTGCCAGTCGAGGTTACCAACCCTACGAGCAGTACTTC. Its protein is CASRGYQPYEQYF.

This clonotype was counted only a few times. V is TRBV12-3 or TRBV12-4 and J is TRBJ1-1; no clear D gene. The CDR3 loop spans 15 amino acids. Trimming removed 6 bases at V and 3 bases at J, with 17 bases between. The CDR3 is CASRASDSRDTEAFF. CDR3 DNA sequence: TGTGCCAGCAGGGCCTCGGATTCAAGAGACACTGAAGCTTTCTTT.

The chain uses TRBV7-2 and TRBJ2-7; 7 bases match TRBD1. The J segment lost 5 bases and the V segment lost 4 bases, leaving 11 bases of the junction unmatched. There are 15 residues in the CDR3. Germline values: CDR1 SGHTA, CDR2 FQGNSA. The CDR3 region has the DNA TGTGCCAGCAGCTCGCTGGGAAGGACAGGTAACGAGCAGTACTTC. Protein product: CASSSLGRTGNEQYF.

The chain is built from TRBV18 and TRBJ2-5; 7 bases agree with TRBD1. The CDR3 runs 14 residues. The germline CDR1 and CDR2 sequences are KGHSH and LQKENI. Trimming at V came to 3 bases and at J to 4 bases, leaving 5 bases not matched to a gene. The CDR3 nucleotides read TGTGCCAGCTCACCGAGCACAGGGGCAGAGACCCAGTACTTC. Its translation: CASSPSTGAETQYF. The full variable domain, completed using reference TRBV18 and TRBJ2-5, is NAGVMQNPRHLVRRRGQEARLRCSPMKGHSHVYWYRQLPEEGLKFMVYLQKENIIDESGMPKERFSAEFPKEGPSILRIQQVVRGDSAAYFCASSPSTGAETQYFGPGTRLLVL.

This chain joins TRBV5-1 and TRBJ2-2; no firm D call. The CDR3 loop spans 14 amino acids. CDR1 SGHRS and CDR2 YFSETQ come from the germline V gene. V lost 0 bases, J lost 3 bases, and 6 bases lay in between. CDR3 sequence (DNA): TGCGCCAGCAGCTTGGCCTCATACACCGGGGAGCTGTTTTTT. Translating it yields CASSLASYTGELFF.

This clonotype was seen a handful of times. V gene TRBV6-5 combines with J gene TRBJ2-2, with D perhaps being TRBD1 or TRBD2 (6 bases each). The germline V gene encodes CDR1 MNHEY and CDR2 SVGAGI. The CDR3 is 15 amino acids. Between the trimmed V and J ends, which lost 2 bases and 4 bases, there was a span of 11 bases. Here the CDR3 reads CASSYGGRSTGELFF. The CDR3 bases are TGTGCCAGCAGTTACGGGGGGCGGAGCACCGGGGAGCTGTTTTTT.

The V gene is TRBV25-1, the J gene TRBJ2-3, with no clear D. From germline, CDR1 is MGHDK and CDR2 SYGVNS. The V end lost 8 bases, the J end lost 2 bases, and 8 bases lay between the germline ends. The CDR3 spans 12 residues. CDR3 loop: CASSGFTDTQYF. For the CDR3, the DNA is TGTGCCAGCTCTGGGTTCACAGATACGCAGTATTTT.

The chain is built from TRBV7-9 and TRBJ1-2; D unresolved. The germline gives CDR1 SEHNR, CDR2 FQNEAQ (reference sequence). Trimming removed 5 bases at V and 4 bases at J, with 14 bases between. This CDR3 contains 14 residues. Here the CDR3 reads CASSPKWSLYGYTF. As DNA, the CDR3 is TGTGCCAGCAGCCCCAAGTGGAGCCTCTATGGCTACACCTTC.

This clonotype was picked up many times. The genes are TRBV7-9 and TRBJ2-1; the D gene is possibly TRBD2 (5 bases). The CDR3 is 16 amino acids. Germline CDR1 SEHNR, CDR2 FQNEAQ (reference sequence). V was trimmed by 5 bases and J by 0 bases, leaving 14 bases between them. DNA of the CDR3: TGTGCCAGCAGCCCCCGGATTGGGAGCTCCTACAATGAGCAGTTCTTC. It translates to CASSPRIGSSYNEQFF.

The chain employs TRBV2 and TRBJ2-1, with D perhaps given as TRBD1 or TRBD2 (5 bases each). This CDR3 has 12 residues. The V end lost 9 bases, the J end lost 4 bases, and 10 bases lay between the germline ends. Germline CDR1 is SNHLY and CDR2 is FYNNEI. The CDR3 sequence: CARGPNYNEQFF. The CDR3 DNA reads TGTGCCAGGGGACCAAATTACAATGAGCAGTTCTTC. The entire variable domain, with the rest obtained from reference TRBV2 and TRBJ2-1, is as follows: EPEVTQTPSHQVTQMGQEVILRCVPISNHLYFYWYRQILGQKVEFLVSFYNNEISEKSEIFDDQFSVERPDGSNFTLKIRSTKLEDSAMYFCARGPNYNEQFFGPGTRLTVL.

The chain is built from TRBV12-3 or TRBV12-4 and TRBJ2-4; the D gene is possibly TRBD2 (5 bases). The CDR3 sequence is 15 residues long. Trimming took off 1 base at V and 1 base at J, with 8 bases between the two ends. CDR3 coding DNA: TGTGCCAGCAGTTTAGTGGGAGAGGCCAAAAACATTCAGTACTTC. Translated, it gives CASSLVGEAKNIQYF.

On this clonotype itself: This could be a read error, since a much larger clone is one nucleotide away. V is TRBV7-2 and J is TRBJ2-3, with unresolved D. The germline gives CDR1 SGHTA, CDR2 FQGNSA. The CDR3 spans 14 residues. The CDR3 DNA follows: TGTGCCAGCAGCTTAGACGCGGCCACATATACGCAGTATTTT. Residues: CASSLDAATYTQYF.

This clonotype occurred a few times. The chain carries TRBV5-5 and TRBJ2-7; tentative D call: TRBD2 (6 bases). The germline V and J ends were trimmed by 0 bases and 0 bases, with 13 bases remaining between them. Germline V gene sequence: CDR1 SGHKS, CDR2 YYEKEE (reference sequence). The CDR3 runs 16 residues. CDR3 bases: TGTGCCAGCAGCTTGGTTCCTACCGGGAGCTCCTACGAGCAGTACTTC. Its protein product is CASSLVPTGSSYEQYF.

V and J are TRBV27 and TRBJ2-7, with 7 bases identical to TRBD1. Losses at the gene ends were 0 bases for V and 2 bases for J; bases not matched to a gene: 10. The CDR3 loop spans 17 amino acids. The germline V gene encodes CDR1 MNHEY and CDR2 SMNVEV (reference sequence). The CDR3 DNA reads TGTGCCAGCAGTTTATCCTTTATCAGGGGGAGCACCTACGAGCAGTACTTC. It is translated as CASSLSFIRGSTYEQYF.

A few counts support this clonotype. This sequence joins TRBV12-3 or TRBV12-4 and TRBJ1-1; D not certain. The length of the CDR3 is 13 residues. V was cut by 2 bases and J by 1 base, with 5 bases left in between. CDR3 sequence: CASSLIQNTEAFF. The CDR3 coding sequence is TGTGCCAGCAGTTTAATCCAGAACACTGAAGCTTTCTTT.

The chain uses TRBV12-3 or TRBV12-4 and TRBJ1-1; D may be TRBD1 (6 bases). This CDR3 comprises 14 residues. Trimming took 3 bases from V and 6 from J, leaving 14 bases between them. CDR3 nucleotides: TGTGCCAGCAGTTTGACAGGAGGAAGGGCTGAAGCTTTCTTT. It specifies CASSLTGGRAEAFF.

This clonotype was detected only a few times. The chain has TRBV6-4 and TRBJ2-2; D is perhaps TRBD1 (6 bases). The CDR3 sequence is 16 residues long. Looked up from germline, CDR1 is MRHNA and CDR2 is SNTAGT. The ends were cut back, 0 bases at V and 5 bases at J, with 13 bases in the middle. The CDR3 DNA reads TGTGCCAGCAGTGACTCCAGGGGAAGAGGAACCGGGGAGCTGTTTTTT. Residues: CASSDSRGRGTGELFF.

In this sample, this clonotype turned up a few times. CDR3 DNA sequence: TGCAGTGCTAGATCACCGGGACTTAGGTCAGATACGCAGTATTTT. This gives the protein CSARSPGLRSDTQYF. This rearrangement joins TRBV20-1 to TRBJ2-3, with a weak D call TRBD2 (6 bases). The CDR3 extends over 15 amino acids. The V gene's germline CDR1 is DFQATT and CDR2 SNEGSKA (reference sequence). Trimming shortened V by 2 bases and J by 4 bases, and 16 bases separated the two germline ends.